This T cell receptor beta chain was retrieved from a study of blood T cell repertoires in COVID-19. The CDR3 loop spans 15 amino acids. V was clipped by 3 bases and J by 10 bases, with 16 bases between them. Looked up from germline, CDR1 is MNHEY and CDR2 is SMNVEV (reference sequence). TCRdb keeps only in-frame clones here, not all; method: immunoSEQ multiplex PCR. Found here are 220,000 or so clones, 82% of them singletons; the top ten hold approximately 8%. The sequence was obtained from a woman older than 75 with COVID-19, enrolled during active disease. This chain links TRBV27 with TRBJ1-6, with D perhaps TRBD1 (5 bases). The material sequenced was peripheral blood. The CDR3 bases are TGTGCCAGCAGTTTGCCCCCAGACAGATCCTCACCCCTCCACTTT. It yields the protein CASSLPPDRSSPLHF.